The 21 T cell receptor beta chains below come from one sample, sequenced in a study of cytomegalovirus exposure and HLA in healthy donors. With 60 Vbeta and 13 Jbeta primers, the PCR was carried out. The data were produced by immunoSEQ multiplex PCR, yet TCRdb's version contains in-frame clones alone and is incomplete. The table includes 130,000 to 150,000 clones, 73% detected once. The sequencing sample was made of PBMCs. These receptors were collected from a human donor in good health.

This clone was counted a single time. The chain links TRBV2 to TRBJ1-1; unclear D gene. CDR1 is SNHLY and CDR2 is FYNNEI in the germline V gene. V shed 6 bases and J shed 10 bases, with 18 bases lying between them. The length of the CDR3 is 13 residues. The CDR3 nucleotides are TGTGCCAGCAGCCCGGATGCCGGAGAATCAGCTTTCTTT. Amino acids: CASSPDAGESAFF. Variable domain in full (rest from reference TRBV2 and TRBJ1-1): EPEVTQTPSHQVTQMGQEVILRCVPISNHLYFYWYRQILGQKVEFLVSFYNNEISEKSEIFDDQFSVERPDGSNFTLKIRSTKLEDSAMYFCASSPDAGESAFFGQGTRLTVV.

A single count supports this clone. The rearrangement joins TRBV9 to TRBJ2-3; 7 bases fit TRBD1. The germline V gene encodes CDR1 SGDLS and CDR2 YYNGEE. Germline trimming cut 1 base from V and 0 bases from J; bases unmatched to any gene: 5. The CDR3 covers 16 residues. CDR3 residues: CASSVRPGQSTDTQYF. CDR3 sequence (DNA): TGTGCCAGCAGCGTAAGACCGGGACAGAGCACAGATACGCAGTATTTT.

This chain connects TRBV2 to TRBJ2-1; 10 nucleotides align to TRBD1. Germline trimming cut 6 bases from V and 7 bases from J; bases unmatched to any gene: 9. The CDR3 is 15 amino acids. The V gene's germline CDR1 is SNHLY and CDR2 FYNNEI. CDR3 in DNA: TGTGCCAGCAGCCCCCGGGACAGGGGTGGAAATGAGCAGTTCTTC. Protein product: CASSPRDRGGNEQFF.

As DNA, the CDR3 is TGTGCCAGCAGCTTTGTTACGGGGGGGCCAAGCTCCTACAATGAGCAGTTCTTC. Amino acid sequence: CASSFVTGGPSSYNEQFF. The chain is built from TRBV11-2 and TRBJ2-1; the match to TRBD2 covers 8 bases. The junction had 10 bases not matched to a gene; V was cut back by 3 bases and J by 0 bases. Germline-derived CDR1 and CDR2 are SGHAT and FQNNGV. The CDR3 length is 18 residues.

V is TRBV29-1 and J is TRBJ1-1, with D unclear. Germline assignment: CDR1 SQVTM and CDR2 ANQGSEA. V was shortened by 1 base and J by 3 bases, with 9 bases between the two germline ends. There are 13 residues in the CDR3. The chain's CDR3 is CSVEAVADTEAFF. CDR3 in DNA: TGCAGCGTTGAAGCTGTGGCAGACACTGAAGCTTTCTTT. The variable domain in full, completed from reference TRBV29-1 and TRBJ1-1, reads SAVISQKPSRDICQRGTSLTIQCQVDSQVTMMFWYRQQPGQSLTLIATANQGSEATYESGFVIDKFPISRPNLTFSTLTVSNMSPEDSSIYLCSVEAVADTEAFFGQGTRLTVV.

The chain has TRBV15 and TRBJ1-5; maybe TRBD1 (5 bases). Germline-derived CDR1 and CDR2 are LNHNV and YYDKDF (reference sequence). The V and J ends lost 5 bases and 1 base respectively, with 15 bases between them. The CDR3 totals 16 residues. CDR3 protein: CATSGWGGESNQPQHF. DNA of the CDR3: TGTGCCACCAGCGGATGGGGCGGTGAAAGCAATCAGCCCCAGCATTTT. The variable domain in full, completed from reference TRBV15 and TRBJ1-5, reads DAMVIQNPRYQVTQFGKPVTLSCSQTLNHNVMYWYQQKSSQAPKLLFHYYDKDFNNEADTPDNFQSRRPNTSFCFLDIRSPGLGDTAMYLCATSGWGGESNQPQHFGDGTRLSIL.

This clone came up a few times. J is TRBJ2-4 and V is TRBV18; weak D call: TRBD2 (6 bases). Looked up from germline, CDR1 is KGHSH and CDR2 is LQKENI. There are 18 residues in the CDR3. The ends were cut back, 3 bases at V and 1 base at J, with 19 bases in the middle. Here the CDR3 reads CASSPYSIGGAAKNIQYF. DNA of the CDR3: TGTGCCAGCTCACCCTACTCTATCGGGGGAGCTGCCAAAAACATTCAGTACTTC.

This chain connects TRBV5-1 to TRBJ1-4; D call uncertain. The CDR3 runs to 14 residues. Germline lookup yields CDR1 SGHRS and CDR2 YFSETQ. Between the trimmed V and J ends, which lost 4 bases and 5 bases, there was a span of 12 bases. CDR3: CASSGERLNEKLFF. CDR3 DNA: TGCGCCAGCAGCGGGGAGCGACTGAATGAAAAACTGTTTTTT.

This clone was seen a few times. The chain employs TRBV11-3 and TRBJ1-1; tentative D call: TRBD1 (6 bases). Trimming removed 0 bases at V and 11 bases at J, with 19 bases between. CDR1 SGHNT and CDR2 YENEEA come from the germline V gene. The CDR3 has 15 residues. The CDR3 region is CASSLDLQGSTGAFF. The DNA for the CDR3 is TGTGCCAGCAGCTTAGATCTACAGGGTTCTACCGGGGCTTTCTTT.

This sequence joins TRBV4-1 and TRBJ1-3; tentatively, D is TRBD1 (6 bases). Trimming shortened V by 0 bases and J by 0 bases, and 6 bases separated the two germline ends. Germline V CDR1 and CDR2: MGHRA, YSYEKL. The CDR3 sequence is 15 residues long. The CDR3: CASSQEDSSGNTIYF. CDR3 DNA sequence: TGCGCCAGCAGCCAAGAGGACAGCTCTGGAAACACCATATATTTT.

The chain carries TRBV6-5 and TRBJ1-5, with TRBD1 matching 12 bases. The germline CDR1 and CDR2 sequences are MNHEY and SVGAGI. The CDR3 loop spans 16 amino acids. J was trimmed by 6 bases and V by 0 bases; bases with no gene match: 3. Here the CDR3 reads CASSYSGQGAVQPQHF. The CDR3 nucleotides read TGTGCCAGCAGTTACTCGGGACAGGGGGCGGTTCAGCCCCAGCATTTT.

In its sample, this clone was seen a few times. The V call is TRBV5-1, the J call TRBJ2-3; 12 nucleotides align to TRBD2. Germline CDR1 SGHRS, CDR2 YFSETQ. There are 16 residues in the CDR3. V gave up 3 bases and J gave up 5 bases; unmatched junction bases: 7. The CDR3 region is CASSYLAGGPGDTQYF. The CDR3 DNA reads as TGCGCCAGCAGCTATCTAGCGGGGGGGCCTGGAGATACGCAGTATTTT.

V gene TRBV27 combines with J gene TRBJ2-1, with 9 bases aligning to TRBD2. V trimming: 0 bases; J trimming: 5 bases; junction bases outside the gene matches: 2. This CDR3 has 15 residues. Per the germline V gene, CDR1 is MNHEY and CDR2 is SMNVEV (reference sequence). The DNA for the CDR3 is TGTGCCAGCAGTTTATCGACTAGCGGACACAATGAGCAGTTCTTC. Amino acid sequence: CASSLSTSGHNEQFF.

The genes are TRBV7-8 and TRBJ1-2; D possibly corresponds to TRBD1 (5 bases). The ends were cut back, 0 bases at V and 3 bases at J, with 11 bases in the middle. The germline gives CDR1 SGHVS, CDR2 FQNEAQ. The CDR3 consists of 15 residues. The CDR3 DNA reads as TGTGCCAGCAGCTTAGCGCCCGGGGGAGACTATGGCTACACCTTC. Protein: CASSLAPGGDYGYTF.

V gene TRBV28 combines with J gene TRBJ2-5; D uncertain. Germline V gives CDR1 MDHEN, CDR2 SYDVKM. The CDR3 totals 13 residues. Trimming pared 3 bases from V and 2 bases from J, leaving 7 bases between. Here the CDR3 reads CASSLQAQETQYF. The CDR3 nucleotides are TGTGCCAGCAGTTTGCAGGCGCAAGAGACCCAGTACTTC. Looking up the rest from reference TRBV28 and TRBJ2-5 gives the full variable domain: DVKVTQSSRYLVKRTGEKVFLECVQDMDHENMFWYRQDPGLGLRLIYFSYDVKMKEKGDIPEGYSVSREKKERFSLILESASTNQTSMYLCASSLQAQETQYFGPGTRLLVL.

This chain joins TRBV6-5 and TRBJ1-3; no clear D. With 6 bases removed from V and 4 bases from J, the gap between germline ends came to 10 bases. This CDR3 has 13 amino acids. Per the germline V gene, CDR1 is MNHEY and CDR2 is SVGAGI. CDR3 loop: CASRINSGNTIYF. CDR3 nucleotide sequence: TGTGCCAGCAGAATAAACTCAGGAAACACCATATATTTT.

This sequence joins TRBV2 and TRBJ1-5; TRBD1 is a possible D gene (6 bases). V shed 1 base and J shed 4 bases, with 11 bases lying between them. This CDR3 comprises 15 residues. Germline V gene sequence: CDR1 SNHLY, CDR2 FYNNEI. The CDR3 loop is CASSEVTGPNQPQHF. The CDR3 nucleotides are TGTGCCAGCAGTGAAGTCACAGGGCCGAATCAGCCCCAGCATTTT. Based on the CDR3 plus reference TRBV2 and TRBJ1-5, the full variable domain is EPEVTQTPSHQVTQMGQEVILRCVPISNHLYFYWYRQILGQKVEFLVSFYNNEISEKSEIFDDQFSVERPDGSNFTLKIRSTKLEDSAMYFCASSEVTGPNQPQHFGDGTRLSIL.

The chain has TRBV6-8 and TRBJ1-2, with D possibly matching TRBD1 (6 bases). The germline V gene encodes CDR1 MNHGY and CDR2 SAAAGT. The CDR3 sequence is 15 residues long. Trimming cost V 6 bases and J 4 bases, with 18 bases left between them. CDR3 sequence reads: CASRGRGRFVYGYTF. CDR3 sequence (DNA): TGTGCCAGCAGGGGCAGGGGAAGGTTTGTCTATGGCTACACCTTC.

This clone appeared once. The chain uses TRBV5-1 and TRBJ2-1; 8 bases map to TRBD2. Germline trimming cut 3 bases from V and 4 bases from J; bases unmatched to any gene: 6. The CDR3 length is 15 residues. CDR1 is SGHRS, CDR2 YFSETQ, per germline. The CDR3 nucleotides are TGCGCCAGCAGCTCTTTAAGCGGGAGTTACAATGAGCAGTTCTTC. The encoded protein is CASSSLSGSYNEQFF. Based on the CDR3 plus reference TRBV5-1 and TRBJ2-1, the full variable domain is KAGVTQTPRYLIKTRGQQVTLSCSPISGHRSVSWYQQTPGQGLQFLFEYFSETQRNKGNFPGRFSGRQFSNSRSEMNVSTLELGDSALYLCASSSLSGSYNEQFFGPGTRLTVL.

The J gene is TRBJ1-5, the V gene TRBV28, with 9 nucleotides matching TRBD1. V lost 4 bases, J lost 3 bases, and 7 bases stayed unmatched. The germline gives CDR1 MDHEN, CDR2 SYDVKM. This CDR3 has 16 amino acids. CDR3 loop: CASSSNRDRDNQPQHF. The DNA for the CDR3 is TGTGCCAGCAGTTCGAACCGGGACAGGGACAATCAGCCCCAGCATTTT.

This chain links TRBV5-1 with TRBJ2-1; D is ambiguous. CDR1 is SGHRS and CDR2 is YFSETQ in the germline V gene. V dropped 2 bases and J dropped 5 bases, with 14 bases sitting between them. CDR3 size: 15 residues. Here the CDR3 DNA reads TGCGCCAGCAGCTTACGGGTCTCGAATAACAATGAGCAGTTCTTC. Amino acids: CASSLRVSNNNEQFF.